These T cell receptor beta chains were read from a single sample in a study of lung T cells in sarcoidosis with Löfgren's syndrome. One entry per CDR3 protein, called by TCRdb with MiXCR from the reads. Found here are more than 50,000 distinct CDR3 sequences, approximately 22% of them singletons; the top ten hold approximately 2.4%. The sequenced sample was CD4+ T cells from PBMCs. These receptors were collected from a human donor with sarcoidosis (Löfgren's syndrome or another form), or a control subject (not recorded which). The CDR3 runs from the conserved cysteine through the conserved F or W. The order of the fields is J gene, V gene, D gene, clone size, CDR3 DNA, CDR3 protein. A D gene is named only where the DNA matches it firmly. For some rows the clone size is stated as once, few or many, or as a class when expanded; others skip it.

TRBJ2-7	TRBV20-1	TRBD2	many	TGCAGTGCCCCCCGGCGGGAGGGCCGGGGAGGGGAGCAGTACTTC	CSAPRREGRGGEQYF
TRBJ2-5	TRBV20-1	NA	many	TGCAGTGCTAGAGATTATCGGGCTAGCGCTGGTTCGTGGGGAGAGACCCAGTACTTC	CSARDYRASAGSWGETQYF
TRBJ2-3	TRBV7-2	NA	many	TGTGCCAGCAGCTTAGAAGCCTCTAGCACAGATACGCAGTATTTT	CASSLEASSTDTQYF
TRBJ2-7	TRBV7-2	TRBD1	many	TGTGCCAGCAGCCTTGGACAGGGGCGTTACGAGCAGTACTTC	CASSLGQGRYEQYF
TRBJ1-6	TRBV28	TRBD1	many	TGTGCCAGCAGACCGGGACAGAGGGGAAATTCACCCCTCCACTTT	CASRPGQRGNSPLHF
TRBJ2-1	TRBV7-9	TRBD2	NA	TGTGCCAGCAGCCTTGCGGGGGGAACTTACAATGAGCAGTTCTTC	CASSLAGGTYNEQFF
TRBJ1-1	TRBV6-1	NA	medium-sized	TGTGCCAGCAGTCTTCTAACAGGTAGAACTTATGAAGCTTTCTTT	CASSLLTGRTYEAFF
TRBJ2-1	TRBV30	TRBD2	NA	TGTGCCTGGAGTGTACTTGCGGGAGGGCCCGACAATGAGCAGTTCTTC	CAWSVLAGGPDNEQFF
TRBJ2-1	TRBV28	NA	NA	TGTGCCAGCAGCTCAAGCGGGACAGGCCAAATCGAGCAGTTCTTC	CASSSSGTGQIEQFF
TRBJ2-2	TRBV10-2	NA	few	TGCGCCAGCAGTGAGTTGCGGCTAGCAAAGACCGGGGAGCTGTTTTTT	CASSELRLAKTGELFF
TRBJ1-6	TRBV28	TRBD1	many	TGTGCCAGCAGGCCAGACGACAGGGATAATTCACCCCTCCACTTT	CASRPDDRDNSPLHF